The 5 T cell receptor beta chains below all came from one sample that was sequenced in a study of T cells in Graves' hyperthyroidism and ophthalmopathy. Amplification targeted TCR beta CDR3 regions from RNA transcripts. An initial round of RT-PCR targeting the TCR CDR3 relied on the HTBI primer set. Each CDR3 protein is one row after TCRdb ran MiXCR on the multiplex PCR reads. The table lists more than 300,000 distinct CDR3 sequences, around 13% of them singletons. What was sequenced was blood. The receptor set was obtained from a woman between 25 and 40 years old with Graves' hyperthyroidism.

Regarding this clonotype: Since a much larger clone is just one base distant, this may be a read error. The gene calls are TRBV29-1 and TRBJ2-7; 7 bases map to TRBD2. Germline V gene sequence: CDR1 SQVTM, CDR2 ANQGSEA. The CDR3 is made up of 15 amino acids. CDR3 in DNA: TGCAACGTCCTGACTAGCAGATTTCTTTCCTACGAGCAGTACTTC. Its translation is CNVLTSRFLSYEQYF.

In this sample, this clonotype turned up many times. V usage is TRBV6-1 and J usage is TRBJ2-1; D is ambiguous. This CDR3 contains 11 residues. V gave up 10 bases and J gave up 2 bases, with 6 bases separating them. Germline CDR1 MNHNS, CDR2 SASEGT. The CDR3, as DNA: TGTGCCAATGGAGCCTACAATGAGCAGTTCTTC. This gives the protein CANGAYNEQFF.

The chain carries TRBV7-9 and TRBJ1-6; TRBD1 aligns across 8 bases. Germline V gives CDR1 SEHNR, CDR2 FQNEAQ (reference sequence). This CDR3 has 18 amino acids. Germline trimming cut 5 bases from V and 0 bases from J; bases unmatched to any gene: 9. CDR3 sequence reads: CASSHPAGGSSYNSPLHF. In DNA, the CDR3 is TGTGCCAGCAGCCATCCCGCAGGGGGCAGCTCCTATAATTCACCCCTCCACTTT.

This chain links TRBV27 with TRBJ1-5, with D hard to call. This CDR3 has 14 residues. Trimming shortened V by 5 bases and J by 3 bases, and 11 bases separated the two germline ends. Germline assignment: CDR1 MNHEY and CDR2 SMNVEV (reference sequence). In DNA, the CDR3 is TGTGCCAGCAGTCCACTACAGAACAATCAGCCCCAGCATTTT. Translated: CASSPLQNNQPQHF.

The chain employs TRBV7-9 and TRBJ1-3; tentative D call: TRBD1 (6 bases). V shed 2 bases and J shed 0 bases, with 11 bases lying between them. CDR3 length equals 16 residues. From germline, CDR1 is SEHNR and CDR2 FQNEAQ (reference sequence). CDR3: CASSLQGTYSGNTIYF. In nucleotides, the CDR3 is TGTGCCAGCAGCTTACAGGGGACTTACTCTGGAAACACCATATATTTT.